A single sample is the source of the 11 T cell receptor beta chains below, sequenced in a study of blood T cell repertoires in COVID-19. The protocol was immunoSEQ multiplex PCR, while the TCRdb copy is restricted to in-frame clones and leaves out a portion. The sample yields about 210,000 clones, roughly 84% seen once. The sequencing sample was made of peripheral blood. Receptors were obtained from a woman older than 75 with COVID-19, enrolled during active disease.

The rearrangement uses TRBV30 and TRBJ1-2, with unresolved D. V was pared by 0 bases and J by 2 bases, with 4 bases between. The CDR3 has 12 residues. The germline V gene encodes CDR1 GTSNPN and CDR2 SVGIG (reference sequence). The CDR3 here is CAWSVQNYGYTF. The DNA for the CDR3 is TGTGCCTGGAGTGTACAAAACTATGGCTACACCTTC.

The chain uses TRBV5-1 and TRBJ1-2; D may be TRBD1 (5 bases). V was trimmed by 0 bases and J by 6 bases, leaving 15 bases between them. The V gene's germline CDR1 is SGHRS and CDR2 YFSETQ. The CDR3 runs to 15 residues. The CDR3 spells CASSLAGGFEDGYTF. CDR3 nucleotides: TGCGCCAGCAGCTTGGCCGGGGGGTTTGAGGATGGCTACACCTTC. Supplemented by reference TRBV5-1 and TRBJ1-2, the full variable domain reads KAGVTQTPRYLIKTRGQQVTLSCSPISGHRSVSWYQQTPGQGLQFLFEYFSETQRNKGNFPGRFSGRQFSNSRSEMNVSTLELGDSALYLCASSLAGGFEDGYTFGSGTRLTVV.

The chain recombines TRBV5-6 with TRBJ2-3; TRBD1 is a possible D gene (5 bases). The CDR3 extends over 14 amino acids. V was clipped by 7 bases and J by 6 bases, with 18 bases between them. Germline V gene data show CDR1 as SGHDT and CDR2 as YYEEEE. In DNA, the CDR3 is TGTGCCAGCTGCTCGCAGGGATCCTCGGATACGCAGTATTTT. Translated: CASCSQGSSDTQYF.

V and J are TRBV7-2 and TRBJ1-3; D might be TRBD1 (6 bases). The germline V gene encodes CDR1 SGHTA and CDR2 FQGNSA. The CDR3 covers 15 residues. V shed 6 bases and J shed 0 bases, with 12 bases lying between them. The CDR3 region has the DNA TGTGCCAGCAGTGGACAGTCGAGCTCTGGAAACACCATATATTTT. This encodes CASSGQSSSGNTIYF.

This clone was detected once. The chain carries TRBV19 and TRBJ2-2; 8 nucleotides line up with TRBD2. J was trimmed by 5 bases and V by 6 bases; bases with no gene match: 11. Germline assignment: CDR1 LNHDA and CDR2 SQIVND (reference sequence). CDR3 length equals 16 residues. The CDR3 spells CASSRSLAGGTGELFF. The CDR3 bases are TGTGCCAGTAGCCGTTCGTTGGCGGGGGGAACCGGGGAGCTGTTTTTT.

In nucleotides, the CDR3 is TGCAGCGTTGATGCGGGCACAGATACGCAGTATTTT. Translating it yields CSVDAGTDTQYF. The chain joins TRBV29-1 to TRBJ2-3, with D unclear. The V gene's germline CDR1 is SQVTM and CDR2 ANQGSEA. The CDR3 is 12 amino acids. The V end lost 3 bases, the J end lost 1 base, and 5 bases lay between the germline ends.

The V gene is TRBV11-3, the J gene TRBJ2-2, with D tentatively TRBD2 (7 bases). The germline V gene has CDR1 SGHNT and CDR2 YENEEA. Trimming removed 5 bases from V and 15 bases from J, with 19 bases in between. The CDR3 spans 13 residues. Written as DNA, the CDR3 is TGTGCCAGCAGCCCCTTCGTAGGGGGGGCGGTGTTTTTT. It yields the protein CASSPFVGGAVFF.

The chain recombines TRBV5-4 with TRBJ1-3; D is possibly TRBD1 (5 bases). CDR1 and CDR2 (germline): SGHNT, YYREEE (reference sequence). The CDR3 extends over 15 amino acids. V lost 4 bases and J lost 4, with 15 bases in between. CDR3 amino acids: CASSGQGLRGNTIYF. CDR3 DNA: TGTGCCAGCAGCGGTCAGGGTTTAAGAGGAAACACCATATATTTT.

This chain joins TRBV6-5 and TRBJ1-1; D is uncertain. V was cut by 6 bases and J by 4 bases, with 15 bases left in between. In germline, CDR1 is MNHEY, CDR2 SVGAGI. The CDR3 is 14 amino acids. CDR3 loop: CASSADGLSTEAFF. CDR3 DNA sequence: TGTGCCAGCAGCGCAGACGGGTTGAGCACTGAAGCTTTCTTT.

The chain uses TRBV6-1 and TRBJ2-3; D unresolved. The germline V and J ends were trimmed by 1 base and 9 bases, with 8 bases remaining between them. The length of the CDR3 is 12 residues. The germline CDR1 and CDR2 sequences are MNHNS and SASEGT. For the CDR3, the DNA is TGTGCCAGCAGTGAAGTCCCGTTCACGCAGTATTTT. Translation: CASSEVPFTQYF.

The rearrangement joins TRBV19 to TRBJ2-5, with D unresolved. Germline lookup yields CDR1 LNHDA and CDR2 SQIVND (reference sequence). The germline V and J ends were trimmed by 5 bases and 9 bases, with 13 bases remaining between them. The CDR3 consists of 12 residues. The CDR3 DNA sequence: TGTGCCAGTAGTGGCAGCCGCGGTGCCCAGTACTTC. Translating it yields CASSGSRGAQYF.